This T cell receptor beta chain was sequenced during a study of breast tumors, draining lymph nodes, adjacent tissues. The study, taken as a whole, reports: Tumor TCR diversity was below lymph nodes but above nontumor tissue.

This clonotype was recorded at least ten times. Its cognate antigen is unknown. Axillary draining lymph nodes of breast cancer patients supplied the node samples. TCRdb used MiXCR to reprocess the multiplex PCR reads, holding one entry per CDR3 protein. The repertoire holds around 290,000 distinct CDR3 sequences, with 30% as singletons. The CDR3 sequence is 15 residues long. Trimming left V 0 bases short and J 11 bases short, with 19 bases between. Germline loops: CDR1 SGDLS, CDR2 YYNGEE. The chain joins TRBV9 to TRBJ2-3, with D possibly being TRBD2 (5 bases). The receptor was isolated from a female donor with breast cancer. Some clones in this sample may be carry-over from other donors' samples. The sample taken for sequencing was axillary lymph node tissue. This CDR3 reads CASSVDETISYGQYF. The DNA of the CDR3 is TGTGCCAGCAGCGTAGATGAGACTATCTCCTACGGGCAGTATTTT. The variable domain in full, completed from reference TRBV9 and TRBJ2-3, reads DSGVTQTPKHLITATGQRVTLRCSPRSGDLSVYWYQQSLDQGLQFLIQYYNGEERAKGNILERFSAQQFPDLHSELNLSSLELGDSALYFCASSVDETISYGQYFGPGTRLTVL.